Below are 18 T cell receptor beta chains sequenced from a single sample in a study of shared clonotypes between healthy human individuals. Clones were read by immunoSEQ multiplex PCR, and TCRdb kept only the in-frame ones, dropping some. The sample records approximately 2,300,000 clones, around 90% being singletons. The sequenced sample consisted of naive CD4+ T cells from PBMCs. This sample's subset: CD45RA+ positively selected. These receptors came from a man aged 18 to 30 in good health. Some clones in this sample may be carry-over from other donors' samples.

V usage is TRBV25-1 and J usage is TRBJ1-5; D is perhaps TRBD1 (6 bases). V dropped 2 bases and J dropped 6 bases, with 11 bases sitting between them. CDR1 is MGHDK and CDR2 is SYGVNS in the germline V gene. The CDR3 runs to 14 residues. The CDR3 is CASSEADSIQPQHF. CDR3 coding DNA: TGTGCCAGCAGTGAAGCGGACAGTATTCAGCCCCAGCATTTT.

This clone was detected once. The chain carries TRBV21-1 and TRBJ1-5; TRBD1 is the table's D call, not checked against the DNA. TRBV21-1 is a pseudogene locus. The CDR3 sequence is 18 residues long. DNA for the CDR3: TGTGCCAGCATCGGGATGACATGGGACAGAGAGATCAATCAGCCCCAGCATTTT. It is translated as CASIGMTWDREINQPQHF.

The chain recombines TRBV18 with TRBJ1-3, with a tentative D call TRBD1 (5 bases). V lost 3 bases and J lost 0, with 9 bases in between. Germline assignment: CDR1 KGHSH and CDR2 LQKENI. The CDR3 covers 15 residues. The chain's CDR3 is CASSPLDSSGNTIYF. CDR3 in DNA: TGTGCCAGCTCACCTTTAGACAGCTCTGGAAACACCATATATTTT.

The chain joins TRBV10-3 to TRBJ2-7; D remains ambiguous. CDR3 length: 12 amino acids. Germline CDR1 ENHRY, CDR2 SYGVKD. V shed 8 bases and J shed 5 bases, with 13 bases lying between them. The CDR3 DNA follows: TGTGCCATCGATTCCGGGTTGAACGAGCAGTACTTC. It encodes CAIDSGLNEQYF.

This chain joins TRBV25-1 and TRBJ1-2; a weak D match, TRBD1 (6 bases). The CDR3 sequence is 13 residues long. The germline CDR1 and CDR2 sequences are MGHDK and SYGVNS. Trimming stripped 3 bases from V and 4 bases from J, with 9 bases between. The chain's CDR3 is CASSDNRAYGYTF. The CDR3 region has the DNA TGTGCCAGCAGTGATAACAGGGCCTATGGCTACACCTTC.

The chain links TRBV2 to TRBJ1-2, with 8 bases fitting TRBD1. Germline CDR1 is SNHLY and CDR2 is FYNNEI. This CDR3 has 12 amino acids. V lost 4 bases and J lost 7; bases outside the gene matches: 2. CDR3 DNA: TGTGCCAGCAGTGCTACAGGGGGTGGCTACACCTTC. Protein sequence: CASSATGGGYTF.

The gene calls are TRBV10-3 and TRBJ1-5, with 8 bases matching TRBD1. Trimming cost V 2 bases and J 3 bases; bases outside gene matches: 6. Germline CDR1 and CDR2: ENHRY and SYGVKD. There are 16 residues in the CDR3. The CDR3 region has the DNA TGTGCCATCAGTGAGGGGCAGGGGGCTGTCAATCAGCCCCAGCATTTT. Translated: CAISEGQGAVNQPQHF.

The J gene is TRBJ2-5, the V gene TRBV29-1; 7 bases align to TRBD2. The germline CDR1 and CDR2 sequences are SQVTM and ANQGSEA. V trimming: 3 bases; J trimming: 6 bases; junction bases outside the gene matches: 13. CDR3 length: 15 residues. The CDR3 DNA reads as TGCAGCGTTGAGGGGACTAAAGTCGACTTGAAGACCCAGTACTTC. Translation: CSVEGTKVDLKTQYF.

This chain uses TRBV9 with TRBJ1-1; TRBD1 might be the D (6 bases). CDR1 is SGDLS, CDR2 YYNGEE, per germline. The V gene lost 7 bases and the J gene lost 3 bases, with 16 bases spanning the gap. This CDR3 is 14 amino acids long. CDR3 protein: CASGGGQGHTEAFF. In DNA, the CDR3 is TGTGCCAGCGGAGGGGGGCAGGGGCACACTGAAGCTTTCTTT.

This rearrangement joins TRBV6-6 to TRBJ1-5, with D possibly being TRBD1 (5 bases). Germline CDR1 reads MNHNY; CDR2 reads SVGAGI (reference sequence). Trimming shortened V by 4 bases and J by 1 base, and 11 bases separated the two germline ends. The CDR3 spans 15 residues. CDR3 sequence: CASSSLQGSNQPQHF. CDR3 in DNA: TGTGCCAGCAGTTCTCTCCAGGGCAGCAATCAGCCCCAGCATTTT.

The genes are TRBV18 and TRBJ2-7; D could derive from TRBD1 or TRBD2 (5 bases each). This CDR3 region has 14 residues. Trimming removed 6 bases from V and 6 bases from J, with 18 bases in between. Germline lookup yields CDR1 KGHSH and CDR2 LQKENI. The chain's CDR3 is CASSHGTNFLEQYF. The DNA of the CDR3 is TGTGCCAGCTCTCACGGGACCAACTTCCTCGAGCAGTACTTC.

The chain carries TRBV18 and TRBJ2-2, with 10 positions matching TRBD1. Germline V CDR1 and CDR2: KGHSH, LQKENI. The CDR3 spans 17 residues. Trimming at V came to 2 bases and at J to 7 bases, leaving 10 bases not matched to a gene. CDR3 DNA sequence: TGTGCCAGCTCACCAAGACAGGGGGCGCTTTCACACGGGGAGCTGTTTTTT. As protein: CASSPRQGALSHGELFF.

Details on this clone: Other DNA sequences in the sample encode the same CDR3. The chain carries TRBV25-1 and TRBJ1-3; perhaps TRBD1 as D (6 bases). The CDR3 is 15 amino acids. Between the trimmed V and J ends, which lost 1 base and 1 base, there was a span of 8 bases. Germline V lookup: CDR1 MGHDK, CDR2 SYGVNS. The CDR3 is CASSELTGSGNTIYF. CDR3 sequence (DNA): TGTGCCAGCAGTGAATTGACAGGTTCTGGAAACACCATATATTTT.

To note about this clone: Other DNA sequences in this sample translate to the same CDR3. The CDR3, as DNA: TGTGCCAGCAGCTTAGGGCAGCAAGAGACCCAGTACTTC. Protein: CASSLGQQETQYF. The chain combines TRBV28 with TRBJ2-5; D uncertain. With 6 bases removed from V and 2 bases from J, the gap between germline ends came to 10 bases. CDR3 length: 13 amino acids. Germline lookup yields CDR1 MDHEN and CDR2 SYDVKM.

On this clone itself: Distinct nucleotide sequences in the sample also encode this CDR3. The chain has TRBV28 and TRBJ1-2; no reliable D call. The CDR3 contains 11 residues. The V and J ends lost 8 bases and 5 bases respectively, with 9 bases between them. Germline V gives CDR1 MDHEN, CDR2 SYDVKM. The CDR3 coding sequence is TGTGCCAGCGGACCCCGTTATGGCTACACCTTC. Translating it yields CASGPRYGYTF.

This clone was detected once. The chain recombines TRBV6-1 with TRBJ1-2; D remains ambiguous. This CDR3 comprises 15 residues. V shed 1 base and J shed 2 bases, with 11 bases lying between them. The germline CDR1 and CDR2 sequences are MNHNS and SASEGT. CDR3 coding DNA: TGTGCCAGCAGTGAAGGGCAGGTTGAAAACTATGGCTACACCTTC. It codes for CASSEGQVENYGYTF.

V is TRBV2 and J is TRBJ2-7, with 7 bases lining up with TRBD1. Germline V gives CDR1 SNHLY, CDR2 FYNNEI. Trimming took 11 bases from V and 5 from J; bases not matched to a gene: 15. This CDR3 is 14 amino acids long. The CDR3 sequence: CASVLGGNEDEQYF. In DNA, the CDR3 is TGTGCCTCAGTGTTAGGGGGCAATGAGGACGAGCAGTACTTC. Supplemented by reference TRBV2 and TRBJ2-7, the full variable domain reads EPEVTQTPSHQVTQMGQEVILRCVPISNHLYFYWYRQILGQKVEFLVSFYNNEISEKSEIFDDQFSVERPDGSNFTLKIRSTKLEDSAMYFCASVLGGNEDEQYFGPGTRLTVT.

This chain connects TRBV4-3 to TRBJ2-3, with D unclear. Trimming took 6 bases from V and 4 from J, leaving 11 bases between them. This CDR3 comprises 13 residues. Germline values: CDR1 LGHNA, CDR2 YSLEER. This CDR3 is CASSFAVSDTQYF. The CDR3 DNA sequence: TGCGCCAGCAGTTTTGCGGTTTCAGATACGCAGTATTTT.